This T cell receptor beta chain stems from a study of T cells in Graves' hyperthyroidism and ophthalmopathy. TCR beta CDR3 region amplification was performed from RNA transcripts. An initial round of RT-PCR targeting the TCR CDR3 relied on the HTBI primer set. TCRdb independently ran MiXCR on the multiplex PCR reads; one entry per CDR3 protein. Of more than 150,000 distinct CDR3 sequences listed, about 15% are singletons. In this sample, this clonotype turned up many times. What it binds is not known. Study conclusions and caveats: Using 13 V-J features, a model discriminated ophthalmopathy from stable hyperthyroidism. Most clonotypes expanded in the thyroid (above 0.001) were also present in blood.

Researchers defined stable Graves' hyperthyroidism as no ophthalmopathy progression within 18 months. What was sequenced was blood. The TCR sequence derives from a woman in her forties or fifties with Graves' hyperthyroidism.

CDR3 in DNA: TGTGCCAGCGGTGGGGCAGTCGCCTATAATTCACCCCTCCACTTT. Amino acid sequence: CASGGAVAYNSPLHF. The chain has TRBV2 and TRBJ1-6; possibly TRBD1 for D (5 bases). The CDR3 is made up of 15 amino acids. V was cut by 8 bases and J by 2 bases, with 13 bases left in between. Germline CDR1 and CDR2: SNHLY and FYNNEI.